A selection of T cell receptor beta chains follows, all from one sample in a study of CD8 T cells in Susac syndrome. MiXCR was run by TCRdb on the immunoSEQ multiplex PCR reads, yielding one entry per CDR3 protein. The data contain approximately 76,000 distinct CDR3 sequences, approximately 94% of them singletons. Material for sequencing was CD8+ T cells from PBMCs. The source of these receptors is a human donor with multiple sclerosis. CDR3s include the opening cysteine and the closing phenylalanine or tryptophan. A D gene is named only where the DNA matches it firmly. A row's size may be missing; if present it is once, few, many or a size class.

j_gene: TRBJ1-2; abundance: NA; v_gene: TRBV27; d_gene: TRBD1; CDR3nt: TGTGCCAGCAGTACTGCAGGGGGCAACTATGGCTACACCTTC; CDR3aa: CASSTAGGNYGYTF
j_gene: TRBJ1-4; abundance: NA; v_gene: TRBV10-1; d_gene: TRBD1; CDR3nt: TGCGCCATCCCGGGACAGGGGCATGAAAAACTGTTTTTT; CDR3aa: CAIPGQGHEKLFF
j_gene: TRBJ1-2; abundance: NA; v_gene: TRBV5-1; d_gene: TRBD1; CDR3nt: TGCGCCAGCAGCTCAGACCCGGGACAGTTACCCTATGGCTACACCTTC; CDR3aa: CASSSDPGQLPYGYTF
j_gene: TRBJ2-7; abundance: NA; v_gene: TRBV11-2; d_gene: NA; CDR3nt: TGTGCCAGCAGCTTTACTGAAGTCTCTACCTACGAGCAGTACTTC; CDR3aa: CASSFTEVSTYEQYF
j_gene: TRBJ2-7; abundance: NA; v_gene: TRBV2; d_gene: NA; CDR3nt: TGTGCCAGCAGTGAACAGGCAGTTGGAGCGGACGAGCAGTACTTC; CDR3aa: CASSEQAVGADEQYF
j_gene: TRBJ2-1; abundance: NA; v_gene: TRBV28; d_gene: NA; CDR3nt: TGTGCCAGCAGCTTCGGGGGCCCCTCTTATAACAATGAGCAGTTCTTC; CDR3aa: CASSFGGPSYNNEQFF
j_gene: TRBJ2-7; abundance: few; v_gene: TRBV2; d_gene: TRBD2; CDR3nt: TGTGCCAGCACCCACACGACTAGCGGGTACGAGCAGTACTTC; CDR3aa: CASTHTTSGYEQYF
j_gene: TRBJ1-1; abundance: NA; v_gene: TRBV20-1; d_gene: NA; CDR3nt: TGCAGTGCCTTGGACATCGAGAACACTGAAGCTTTCTTT; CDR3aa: CSALDIENTEAFF
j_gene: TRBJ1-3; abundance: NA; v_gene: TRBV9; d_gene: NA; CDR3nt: TGTGCCAGCAGCACCGCGAGCTCTGGAAACACCATATATTTT; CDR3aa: CASSTASSGNTIYF
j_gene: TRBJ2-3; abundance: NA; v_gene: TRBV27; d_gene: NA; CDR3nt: TGTGCCAGCAGTTGGGAGAGCACAGATACGCAGTATTTT; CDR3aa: CASSWESTDTQYF
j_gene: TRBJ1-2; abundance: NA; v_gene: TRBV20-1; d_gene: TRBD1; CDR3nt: TGCAGTGCTAGAGGGGAGACAGGGCTTGGCTACACCTTC; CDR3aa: CSARGETGLGYTF
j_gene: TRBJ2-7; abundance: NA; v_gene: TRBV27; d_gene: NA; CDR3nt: TGTGCCAGCAGTTTTGCTACCTCCGGCGAGCAGTACTTC; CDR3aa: CASSFATSGEQYF
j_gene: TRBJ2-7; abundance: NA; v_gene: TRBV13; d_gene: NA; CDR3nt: TGTGCCAGCAGCTTAGGGACACCTAACTACGAGCAGTACTTC; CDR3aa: CASSLGTPNYEQYF
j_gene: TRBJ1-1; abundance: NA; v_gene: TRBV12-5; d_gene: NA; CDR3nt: TGTGCTAGTGGTTTGACAGCAGAGGCTGAAGCTTTCTTT; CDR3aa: CASGLTAEAEAFF
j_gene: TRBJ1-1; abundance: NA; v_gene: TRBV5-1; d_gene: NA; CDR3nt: TGCGCCAGCAGCTTGGGTGGGGGGGCTTATACTGAAGCTTTCTTT; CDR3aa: CASSLGGGAYTEAFF
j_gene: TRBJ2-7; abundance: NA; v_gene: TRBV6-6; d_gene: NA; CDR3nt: TGTGCCAGCAGTTACCCAATGGGAAACCGAGCCTACGAGCAGTACTTC; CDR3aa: CASSYPMGNRAYEQYF
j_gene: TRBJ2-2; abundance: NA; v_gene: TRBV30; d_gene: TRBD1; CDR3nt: TGTGCCTTACAGGGGGGCACCGGGGAGCTGTTTTTT; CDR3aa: CALQGGTGELFF
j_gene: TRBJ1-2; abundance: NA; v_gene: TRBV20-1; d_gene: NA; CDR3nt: TGCAGTGCTCGGGACAACCCCTATGGCTACACCTTC; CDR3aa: CSARDNPYGYTF
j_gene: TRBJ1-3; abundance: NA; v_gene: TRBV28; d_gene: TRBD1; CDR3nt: TGTGCCAGCAGTCACGGACAGGTTTATGCTGGAAACACCATATATTTT; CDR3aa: CASSHGQVYAGNTIYF
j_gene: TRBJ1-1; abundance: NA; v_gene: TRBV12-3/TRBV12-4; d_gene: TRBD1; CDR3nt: TGTGCCAGCAGTTTTATTATATTAGAAGTGACAGGGGGGGACACTGAAGCTTTCTTT; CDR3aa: CASSFIILEVTGGDTEAFF
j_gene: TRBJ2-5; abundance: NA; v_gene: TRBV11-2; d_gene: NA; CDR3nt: TGTGCCAGCAGCTTATCATCCGCGGGGCAAGAGACCCAGTACTTC; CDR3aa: CASSLSSAGQETQYF
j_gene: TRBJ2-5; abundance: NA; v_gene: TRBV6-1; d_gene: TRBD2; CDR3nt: TGTGCCAGCAGCTCCCGGAGCGGGAAGGCGGAGACCCAGTACTTC; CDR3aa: CASSSRSGKAETQYF
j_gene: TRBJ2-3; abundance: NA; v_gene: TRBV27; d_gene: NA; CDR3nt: TGTGCCAGCAGTCCTTTGAAGGGGGGTGGCACAGATACGCAGTATTTT; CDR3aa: CASSPLKGGGTDTQYF
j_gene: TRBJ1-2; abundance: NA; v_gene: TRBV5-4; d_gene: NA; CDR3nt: TGTGCCAGCAGCTTGGCCTCTCCCCGAGGACAGAGCTATGGCTACACCTTC; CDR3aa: CASSLASPRGQSYGYTF
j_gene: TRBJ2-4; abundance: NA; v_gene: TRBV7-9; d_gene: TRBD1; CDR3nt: TGTGCCAGCAGGGGGCTCGGGACAGGGGGGAACATTCAGTACTTC; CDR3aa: CASRGLGTGGNIQYF
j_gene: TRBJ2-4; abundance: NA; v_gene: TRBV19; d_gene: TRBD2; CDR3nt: TGTGCCAGTAGTCGGACTAGCGGGGGGAATCGAATTCAGTACTTC; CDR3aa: CASSRTSGGNRIQYF
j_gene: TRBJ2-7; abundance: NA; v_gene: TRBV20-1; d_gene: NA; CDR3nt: TGCAGTGCTAGACCAGACGGCAACTACGAGCAGTACTTC; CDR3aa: CSARPDGNYEQYF
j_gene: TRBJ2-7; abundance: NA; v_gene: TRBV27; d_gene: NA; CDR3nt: TGTGCCAGCAGCCCCACAGGGTCCTACGAGCAGTACTTC; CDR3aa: CASSPTGSYEQYF
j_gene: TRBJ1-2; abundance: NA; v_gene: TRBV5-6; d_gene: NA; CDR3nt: TGTGCCAGCAGTCCTGGACCGATTAACTATGGCTACACCTTC; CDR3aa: CASSPGPINYGYTF
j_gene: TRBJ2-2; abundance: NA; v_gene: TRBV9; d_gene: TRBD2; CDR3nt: TGTGCCAGCAGCGCCCCAGCGGGAGATTCCGGGGAGCTGTTTTTT; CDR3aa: CASSAPAGDSGELFF
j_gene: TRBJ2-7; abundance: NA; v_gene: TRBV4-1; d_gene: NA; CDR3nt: TGCGCCAGCAGCCATCAAGTTTCGACCTACGAGCAGTACTTC; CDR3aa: CASSHQVSTYEQYF
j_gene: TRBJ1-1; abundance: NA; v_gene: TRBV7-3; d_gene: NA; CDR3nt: TGTGCCAGCAGCTTAACGCGGGGGTCCACTGAAGCTTTCTTT; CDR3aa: CASSLTRGSTEAFF
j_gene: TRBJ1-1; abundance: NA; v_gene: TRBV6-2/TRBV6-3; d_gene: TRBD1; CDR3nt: TGTGCCACTCAACAGGGGGAGAACACTGAAGCTTTCTTT; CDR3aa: CATQQGENTEAFF
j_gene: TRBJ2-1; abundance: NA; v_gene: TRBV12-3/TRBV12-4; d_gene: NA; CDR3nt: TGTGCCAGCAGTTTAGGTCCCGGCTCCTACAATGAGCAGTTCTTC; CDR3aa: CASSLGPGSYNEQFF
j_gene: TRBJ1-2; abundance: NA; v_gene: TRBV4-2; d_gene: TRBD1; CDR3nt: TGTGCCAGCAGCCATGTGGACAGGCATGACTACACCTTC; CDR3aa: CASSHVDRHDYTF